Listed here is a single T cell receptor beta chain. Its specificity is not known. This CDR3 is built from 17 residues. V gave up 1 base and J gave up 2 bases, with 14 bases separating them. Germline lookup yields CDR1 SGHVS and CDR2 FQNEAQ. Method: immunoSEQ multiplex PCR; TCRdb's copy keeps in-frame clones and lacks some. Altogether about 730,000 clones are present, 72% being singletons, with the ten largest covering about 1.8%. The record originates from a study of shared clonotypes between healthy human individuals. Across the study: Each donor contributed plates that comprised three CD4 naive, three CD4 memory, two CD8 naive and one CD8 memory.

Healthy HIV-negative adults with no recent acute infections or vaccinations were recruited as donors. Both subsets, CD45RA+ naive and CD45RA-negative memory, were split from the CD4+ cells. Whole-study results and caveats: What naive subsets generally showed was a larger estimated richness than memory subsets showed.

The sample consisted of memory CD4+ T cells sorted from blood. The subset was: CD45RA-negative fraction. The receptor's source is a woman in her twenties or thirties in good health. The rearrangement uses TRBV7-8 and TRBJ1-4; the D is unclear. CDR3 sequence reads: CASSLGFQSKTNEKLFF. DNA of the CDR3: TGTGCCAGCAGCTTAGGGTTCCAGTCAAAGACTAATGAAAAACTGTTTTTT.